This T cell receptor beta chain was sequenced during a study of cytomegalovirus exposure and HLA in healthy donors. Regarding the study as a whole: TCR beta sequences reportedly predicted most subjects' HLA-A and HLA-B alleles accurately.

Between the trimmed V and J ends, which lost 5 bases and 3 bases, there was a span of 11 bases. CDR3 length equals 13 residues. Germline CDR1 reads SGHTA; CDR2 reads FQGNSA. Worth noting for this clone: Its antigen remains unidentified.

The PCR contained 60 Vbeta and 13 Jbeta primers. Measured with immunoSEQ multiplex PCR; TCRdb has only the in-frame clones, and not every one. Of about 120,000 clones in the sample, roughly four fifths were seen once. This receptor was identified in a man over 45 in good health and CMV-seropositive. V usage is TRBV7-2 and J usage is TRBJ2-7, with D maybe TRBD1 (5 bases). Sequencing was performed on PBMCs. In DNA form, the CDR3 reads TGTGCCAGCAGCGTTCAGGGTGTCTACGAGCAGTACTTC. This translates into CASSVQGVYEQYF. Full variable domain (remainder filled in from reference TRBV7-2 and TRBJ2-7): GAGVSQSPSNKVTEKGKDVELRCDPISGHTALYWYRQSLGQGLEFLIYFQGNSAPDKSGLPSDRFSAERTGGSVSTLTIQRTQQEDSAVYLCASSVQGVYEQYFGPGTRLTVT.